This TCR beta chain was sequenced in a study of OX40 agonist ivuxolimab in advanced cancers. Overall study context: Ivuxolimab, an agonistic anti-OX40 (CD134) antibody, was given to patients. Males comprised about 84% of the group, whose mean age was approximately 60 years (range about 23 to 80).

Generated by immunoSEQ multiplex PCR, the TCRdb table keeps only in-frame clones and is missing some. The table has some 32,000 clones, about 83% seen once. In germline, CDR1 is MDHEN, CDR2 SYDVKM. This CDR3 comprises 18 residues. With V trimmed by 2 bases and J by 0 bases, 10 bases remained unmatched. Of note for this clone: The antigen is unknown.

Overall study results and limits: The average count of expanded clones was higher among CD8+ T cells than among CD4+. The CD4+ and CD8+ T cells in the blood had expanded clonally by week 6 at 0.1 to 3.0 mg/kg.

This receptor was identified in an adult with an advanced solid tumor such as melanoma, head and neck, liver or kidney cancer. This chain uses TRBV28 with TRBJ2-3; 8 nucleotides match TRBD2. The sample consisted of CD4+ or CD8+ T cells sorted from blood, taken in a trial of the OX40 agonist ivuxolimab. The CDR3: CASSLGISGVPSTDTQYF. Written as DNA, the CDR3 is TGTGCCAGCAGTTTAGGTATTAGCGGGGTTCCTAGCACAGATACGCAGTATTTT.